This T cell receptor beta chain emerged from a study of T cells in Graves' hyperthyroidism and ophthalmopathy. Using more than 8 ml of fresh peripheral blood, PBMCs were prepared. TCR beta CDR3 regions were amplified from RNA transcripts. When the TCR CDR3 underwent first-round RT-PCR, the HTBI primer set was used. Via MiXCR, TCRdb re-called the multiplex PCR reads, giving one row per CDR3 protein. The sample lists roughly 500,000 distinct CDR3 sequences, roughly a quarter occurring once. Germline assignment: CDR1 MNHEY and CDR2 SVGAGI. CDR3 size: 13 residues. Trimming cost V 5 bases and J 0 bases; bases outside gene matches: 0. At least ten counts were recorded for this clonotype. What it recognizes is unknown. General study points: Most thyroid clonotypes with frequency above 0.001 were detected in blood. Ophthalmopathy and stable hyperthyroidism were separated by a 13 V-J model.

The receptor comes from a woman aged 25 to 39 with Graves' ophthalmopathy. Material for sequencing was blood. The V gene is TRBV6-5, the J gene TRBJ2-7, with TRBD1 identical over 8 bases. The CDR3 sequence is CASSTGGSYEQYF. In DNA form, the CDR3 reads TGTGCCAGCAGTACAGGGGGCTCCTACGAGCAGTACTTC.